This TCR beta chain was captured in a study of T cell repertoires in cytomegalovirus infection. Study findings and constraints: What dominated the ex vivo response were HLA-C-restricted CMV-specific TCR beta clonotypes.

TCRdb recomputed calls from the reads with MiXCR, one row per CDR3 protein. The table lists roughly 500,000 distinct CDR3 sequences, 16% of them singletons. Per germline, CDR1 SGHVS and CDR2 FNYEAQ. The V and J ends lost 6 bases and 5 bases respectively, with 16 bases between them. This CDR3 contains 14 residues. For this clonotype: Its antigen is unknown. This clone may be a read error of a much larger clone one base away.

This receptor was taken from a human donor in good health (CMV status not recorded). Some clones in this sample may be carry-over from other donors' samples. Sample: CD8+ T cells from PBMCs. This chain joins TRBV7-6 and TRBJ1-2; D gene unclear. The CDR3 DNA is TGTGCCAGCAGACCCCCCTGGGAGCCATATGGCTACACCTTC. Its translation is CASRPPWEPYGYTF.